These 20 T cell receptor beta chains share one sample of origin, sequenced in a study of graft-versus-host responses after intestinal transplantation. No cognate antigen is known for these TCRs. Produced via immunoSEQ multiplex PCR; TCRdb's table is partial and in-frame only. The table lists about 120,000 clones, less than 95% of them singletons, with under 0.2% in the top ten. The input for sequencing was unstimulated CD4+ T cells sorted from spleen or lymph node cells, taken before intestinal transplant. These receptor sequences come from a human donor who received an intestinal transplant.

The chain has TRBV19 and TRBJ2-5, with 8 bases identical to TRBD1. The DNA end lines up better with TRBJ2-7; the J call may be wrong. The length of the CDR3 is 15 residues. The germline V gene encodes CDR1 LNHDA and CDR2 SQIVND (reference sequence). This chain's CDR3 is CASSISDRVSYEQYF. The CDR3 DNA reads as TGTGCCAGTAGTATTTCGGACAGGGTTTCCTACGAGCAGTACTTC.

The chain couples TRBV2 to TRBJ2-7; D ambiguous. Trimming shortened V by 4 bases and J by 1 base, and 11 bases separated the two germline ends. The V gene's germline CDR1 is SNHLY and CDR2 FYNNEI. This CDR3 contains 14 residues. This CDR3 is CASSGASFSYEQYF. The CDR3 DNA sequence: TGTGCCAGCAGTGGGGCGAGTTTTTCCTACGAGCAGTACTTC.

As for this clone: A read error may produce the germline difference seen at one junction end. Other DNA sequences of this sample code for an identical CDR3. This chain connects TRBV6-6 to TRBJ2-1, with a weak D call TRBD2 (6 bases). The length of the CDR3 is 16 residues. Germline CDR1 and CDR2: MNHNY and SVGAGI (reference sequence). CDR3 residues: CASSYVAGLAYNEQFF. Here the CDR3 DNA reads TGTGCTAGCAGTTACGTGGCGGGACTGGCCTACAATGAGCAGTTCTTC.

The CDR3 nucleotides read TGTGCCAGCTCACCGACAGTCTCCTACGAGCAGTACTTC. Translated, it gives CASSPTVSYEQYF. The V call is TRBV18, the J call TRBJ2-7; possible D gene TRBD1, 5 bases. This CDR3 region has 13 residues. V lost 3 bases, J lost 0 bases, and 6 bases lay in between. The germline V gene encodes CDR1 KGHSH and CDR2 LQKENI.

The chain recombines TRBV2 with TRBJ2-5; D gene uncertain. Germline V gene lookup returns CDR1 SNHLY and CDR2 FYNNEI. The germline V and J ends were trimmed by 6 bases and 5 bases, with 13 bases remaining between them. CDR3 length: 13 residues. CDR3 sequence reads: CASRVGLGETQYF. The CDR3 DNA sequence: TGTGCCAGCAGGGTGGGCCTTGGGGAGACCCAGTACTTC.

This rearrangement joins TRBV5-1 to TRBJ2-7; tentative D call: TRBD1 (5 bases). This CDR3 has 14 residues. Germline V CDR1 and CDR2: SGHRS, YFSETQ. The V end was cut by 0 bases, the J end by 3 bases, with 10 bases between. The CDR3 sequence is CASSLGGLYYEQYF. The CDR3 nucleotides are TGCGCCAGCAGCTTGGGGGGCCTCTACTACGAGCAGTACTTC.

J is TRBJ2-5 and V is TRBV25-1; a weak D match, TRBD2 (5 bases). The V and J ends lost 6 bases and 6 bases respectively, with 20 bases between them. Germline V gene sequence: CDR1 MGHDK, CDR2 SYGVNS. The CDR3 length is 15 residues. The CDR3 sequence: CASRGNWERSQTQYF. The DNA for the CDR3 is TGTGCCAGCAGGGGGAATTGGGAGCGGTCCCAGACCCAGTACTTC.

The rearrangement links TRBV11-2 to TRBJ2-5, with D possibly matching TRBD1 (5 bases). The closer fit of TRBJ2-7 to the DNA end suggests the J call may be wrong. Germline V gives CDR1 SGHAT, CDR2 FQNNGV. This CDR3 has 14 amino acids. Here the CDR3 reads CASSYLSRQYEQYF. CDR3 DNA sequence: TGTGCCAGCAGCTACCTCTCCAGACAGTACGAGCAGTACTTC.

V gene TRBV29-1 combines with J gene TRBJ2-5; weak D call: TRBD1 (6 bases). Trimming took 7 bases from V and 2 from J, leaving 11 bases between them. Germline V gene data show CDR1 as SQVTM and CDR2 as ANQGSEA. This CDR3 has 12 residues. CDR3 residues: CSGGQSQETQYF. CDR3 coding DNA: TGCAGCGGTGGACAGTCGCAAGAGACCCAGTACTTC.

The CDR3 DNA sequence: TGTGCCAGCAGTACAGACCAAGAGACCCAGTACTTC. Its protein is CASSTDQETQYF. The rearrangement links TRBV28 to TRBJ2-5; D is uncertain. The germline gives CDR1 MDHEN, CDR2 SYDVKM. Trimming removed 5 bases at V and 0 bases at J, with 4 bases between. This CDR3 has 12 residues.

The V call is TRBV30, the J call TRBJ2-7; a weak D match, TRBD1 (6 bases). Germline CDR1 GTSNPN, CDR2 SVGIG (reference sequence). Trimming took 1 base from V and 1 from J, leaving 11 bases between them. There are 14 residues in the CDR3. CDR3 residues: CAWSGGRGSYEQYF. CDR3 DNA sequence: TGTGCCTGGAGTGGCGGCAGGGGTTCCTACGAGCAGTACTTC.

The rearrangement joins TRBV7-2 to TRBJ2-3, with 10 bases identical to TRBD2. The CDR3 spans 14 residues. Trimming at V came to 1 base and at J to 13 bases, leaving 8 bases not matched to a gene. CDR1 and CDR2 (germline): SGHTA, FQGNSA. The DNA for the CDR3 is TGTGCCAGCAGCTTAGTAGCGGGGGGCCGTCCGAAGTATTTT. Translated: CASSLVAGGRPKYF.

The CDR3 loop reads CASSIGDRVTDTQYF. DNA for the CDR3: TGTGCCAGTAGTATAGGGGACAGGGTTACAGATACGCAGTATTTT. The chain combines TRBV19 with TRBJ2-3; TRBD1 matches at 9 bases. CDR3 length equals 15 residues. The germline V gene has CDR1 LNHDA and CDR2 SQIVND (reference sequence). Germline trimming cut 1 base from V and 3 bases from J; bases unmatched to any gene: 2. Full variable domain (missing parts from reference TRBV19 and TRBJ2-3): DGGITQSPKYLFRKEGQNVTLSCEQNLNHDAMYWYRQDPGQGLRLIYYSQIVNDFQKGDIAEGYSVSREKKESFPLTVTSAQKNPTAFYLCASSIGDRVTDTQYFGPGTRLTVL.

The V gene is TRBV28, the J gene TRBJ2-3; 12 positions agree with TRBD1. The CDR3 totals 17 residues. The germline V gene has CDR1 MDHEN and CDR2 SYDVKM. V was clipped by 5 bases and J by 5 bases; unmatched bases: 11. The CDR3 reads CASSPGQGAPVQDTQYF. The CDR3, as DNA: TGTGCCAGCAGTCCGGGACAGGGGGCCCCGGTCCAAGATACGCAGTATTTT.

V gene TRBV19 combines with J gene TRBJ1-5; D uncertain. The CDR3 extends over 15 amino acids. Germline V gene sequence: CDR1 LNHDA, CDR2 SQIVND (reference sequence). The ends were cut back, 3 bases at V and 7 bases at J, with 16 bases in the middle. CDR3 sequence (DNA): TGTGCCAGTAGTATGGAGGTTTCGAGGTCGCAGCCCCAGCATTTT. It yields the protein CASSMEVSRSQPQHF.

The chain recombines TRBV4-1 with TRBJ1-3, with unresolved D. Deletions cut 2 bases from V and 1 base from J, with 12 bases between. This CDR3 region has 16 residues. From germline, CDR1 is MGHRA and CDR2 YSYEKL. CDR3 in DNA: TGCGCCAGCAGCCAAACCGGTGCACCTTCTGGAAACACCATATATTTT. As protein: CASSQTGAPSGNTIYF.

CDR3 DNA sequence: TGTGCCAGCAGGACCGACGGGGGAAAACTGTTTTTT. Protein product: CASRTDGGKLFF. J is TRBJ1-4 and V is TRBV28, with a possible D match to TRBD1 (5 bases). The V end lost 6 bases, the J end lost 10 bases, and 12 bases lay between the germline ends. The CDR3 is 12 residues long. Germline V gives CDR1 MDHEN, CDR2 SYDVKM.

V usage is TRBV19 and J usage is TRBJ2-1; 7 positions agree with TRBD2. Looked up from germline, CDR1 is LNHDA and CDR2 is SQIVND (reference sequence). This CDR3 is built from 15 residues. V lost 7 bases and J lost 4; bases outside the gene matches: 10. CDR3 region: CASTGGSTRYNEQFF. CDR3 nucleotides: TGTGCCAGTACCGGGGGGTCAACGAGGTACAATGAGCAGTTCTTC.

This clone was picked up one time. The V and J genes are TRBV7-2 and TRBJ2-3, with 7 bases that match TRBD1. With V trimmed by 5 bases and J by 9 bases, 5 bases remained unmatched. Germline assignment: CDR1 SGHTA and CDR2 FQGNSA. This CDR3 spans 12 amino acids. CDR3 sequence: CASSPTDRTQYF. In nucleotides, the CDR3 is TGTGCCAGCAGCCCCACGGACAGGACGCAGTATTTT. The whole variable domain, filled in from reference TRBV7-2 and TRBJ2-3, reads GAGVSQSPSNKVTEKGKDVELRCDPISGHTALYWYRQSLGQGLEFLIYFQGNSAPDKSGLPSDRFSAERTGGSVSTLTIQRTQQEDSAVYLCASSPTDRTQYFGPGTRLTVL.

The chain is built from TRBV12-5 and TRBJ2-5; TRBD2 might be the D (7 bases). Per the germline V gene, CDR1 is LGHNT and CDR2 is FRNRAP. V was cut by 3 bases and J by 1 base, with 15 bases left in between. This CDR3 has 16 amino acids. CDR3 nucleotide sequence: TGTGCTAGTGGTTTTGGGCAGGGAGGGGGCCAAGAGACCCAGTACTTC. Its protein product is CASGFGQGGGQETQYF.